This entry concerns a single T cell receptor beta chain. Its antigen is not yet known. No per-base quality is available; no much larger clone lies one base away. The meaning of the sample's time point label: 24 weeks on oral tofacitinib. What this sample's treatment or condition label stands for: oral pan-JAK inhibitor, 5-10 mg twice daily. Lesional scalp punch biopsies and peripheral blood were collected from alopecia areata patients. After PBMCs were isolated by density centrifugation and stained for CD3, CD4 and CD8, a FACSAria was used to sort CD4+ and CD8+ T cells. These data originate in a study of CD8+ T cells in alopecia areata (dated by TCRdb to about 2018). About the study as a whole: The treated patients, all with moderate-to-severe alopecia areata, were enrolled in an open-label pilot trial of oral tofacitinib given at 5 to 10 mg twice daily. Patients stayed on tofacitinib for 6 to 18 months and then had 6 months of follow-up off drug so that delayed response and recurrence could be assessed. For the treated patients, the SALT score, which quantifies what percentage of scalp surface area is affected, served as the measure of disease severity. In both human patients and the C3H/HeJ mouse model, the study applied high-throughput TCRbeta sequencing to look at T cell clonal expansion in alopecia areata. Human TCRbeta sequencing covered scalp tissue and sorted CD4+ and CD8+ peripheral blood T cells from patchy and totalis/universalis alopecia areata patients and healthy controls. Tofacitinib-treated patients had biopsies at baseline and at 4 and 24 weeks of treatment, with a later scalp biopsy in several patients. Scalp clonality was compared across normal scalp (n=4), patchy alopecia areata scalp (n=8), and alopecia totalis/universalis scalp (n=8). The RNA source kit depended on sample type: the PAXgene miRNA kit for fixed scalp, the miRNeasy kit for PBMCs, and the RNeasy kit for mouse skin. Amplification of TCRbeta CDR3 regions was done by immunoSEQ multiplex PCR using 35 Vbeta forward primers and 13 Jbeta reverse primers. Study-wide findings and limitations: Compared with normal scalp, lesional scalp, particularly in alopecia totalis/universalis, had higher clonality and more expanded CD8+ clones, which suggests antigenic drive. Scalp clonality and the number of expanded CD8+ clones among the top 100 scalp clones were significantly decreased by tofacitinib. Many expanded lesional clones persisted in scalp and blood during tofacitinib treatment, which may partly explain relapse after stopping treatment. Unlike mouse skin, where gammadelta T cells dominate, normal human skin contains resident alphabeta T cells that get sequenced too, which complicates analysis of the scalp TCR repertoire. Shared TCR sequences between patients were less evident than in mice, which may be partly attributable to HLA diversity in the patient population. Because the treated cohort was small and included a single nonresponder, larger studies are needed to assess links between baseline CD8+ expansion and response.

The germline V gene (reference sequence) yields GTSNPN for CDR1 and SVGIG for CDR2. The CDR3 goes from the cysteine to the phenylalanine over 17 residues. Solely the CDR3 DNA is kept, with 51 bases framed from the first base. Ends trimmed: V by 3 bases, J by 4 bases; bases unmatched to a gene: 15. Libraries were built with the immunoSEQ multiplex PCR assay. To provide template for TCR sequencing, every sample had RNA extracted and reverse transcribed into cDNA. SuperScript III was used to make first-strand cDNA, primed with a 2:1 mix of oligo-dT and random hexamers. A synthetic immune receptor repertoire was used to gauge amplification bias, and whatever bias remained was removed computationally. In the paper's pipeline: After raw reads were preprocessed to remove errors, the CDR3 was defined following IMGT conventions as running from the conserved cysteine to phenylalanine. Clonality was computed by normalizing Shannon entropy by log2 of the number of productive unique TCRs and subtracting the result from 1. Whether scalp clones were CD4 or CD8 was inferred by matching scalp TCRbeta sequences against CD4 and CD8 repertoires sorted from blood. TCRdb took over this immuneACCESS table, retaining in-frame rearrangements with V and J assigned. Such tables are incomplete; in checked studies, under half of the missing clones stem from an unresolved V gene, and the remainder is unexplained. That table furnishes V, J and clone size, whereas the DNA furnished D and trimming. This sample is represented by 170,000 or so clones; roughly 50% of them were singletons. The ten largest clones add up to 10% to 15% of the sample.

The material sequenced was CD8+ T cells sorted from blood, taken at week 24, from a patient treated with tofacitinib. The TCR originated in a human donor with alopecia areata. The chain is assembled from TRBV30 and TRBJ1-2, and 9 bases in between align with TRBD1. The CDR3 reads CAWSATYRDRESYGYTF. The nucleotide sequence reads TGTGCCTGGAGCGCAACCTACCGGGACAGGGAATCCTATGGCTACACCTTC.